This entry is about one T cell receptor beta chain. The antigen remains undetermined. The data derive from a study of post-analysis software for immune sequencing data. Unique molecular identifiers were built into the TCR beta cDNA libraries. Once roughly 1 to 10 million T cells were used, roughly 0.5 million cDNA molecules resulted. One entry per CDR3 protein results from TCRdb running MiXCR on the PCR reads. This sample has a few hundred thousand distinct CDR3 sequences, with 30% to 40% found just once. The study's findings and limits: When patients were compared with controls, about five TRBV segments were more frequent, TRBV5-6, TRBV5-1 and TRBV20-1 among them. Relative to controls, patients with multiple sclerosis showed significantly lower normalized Chao1 diversity.

V was trimmed by 6 bases and J by 6 bases, leaving 19 bases between them. The CDR3 is 15 residues long. Germline CDR1 and CDR2: MNHEY and SVGAGI. This sequence was found in a girl aged 2-17 years with multiple sclerosis. The sample taken for sequencing was blood. The chain carries TRBV6-5 and TRBJ2-3, with D maybe TRBD2 (7 bases). The CDR3 loop is CASRSPGGPRDTQYF. CDR3 in DNA: TGTGCCAGCAGATCCCCGGGGGGCCCTCGGGATACGCAGTATTTT.